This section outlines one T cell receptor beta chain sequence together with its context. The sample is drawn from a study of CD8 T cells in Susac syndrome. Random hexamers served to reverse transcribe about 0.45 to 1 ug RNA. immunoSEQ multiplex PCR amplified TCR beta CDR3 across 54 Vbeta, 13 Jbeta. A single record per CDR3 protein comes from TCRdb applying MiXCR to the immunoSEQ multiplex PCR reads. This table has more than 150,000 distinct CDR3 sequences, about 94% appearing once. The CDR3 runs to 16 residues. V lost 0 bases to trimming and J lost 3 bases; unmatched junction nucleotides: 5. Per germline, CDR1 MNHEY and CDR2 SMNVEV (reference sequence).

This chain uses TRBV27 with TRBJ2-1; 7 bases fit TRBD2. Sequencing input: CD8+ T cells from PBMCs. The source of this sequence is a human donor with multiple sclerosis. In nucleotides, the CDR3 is TGTGCCAGCAGTTTATCCAGCGGGGAATTCTACAATGAGCAGTTCTTC. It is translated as CASSLSSGEFYNEQFF.